This is a list of T cell receptor beta chains from one sample in a study of blood T cell repertoires in COVID-19. Here immunoSEQ multiplex PCR was the method, and the copy in TCRdb shows in-frame clones only, minus some. Of around 100,000 clones listed, 82% are singletons. The sequenced sample consisted of peripheral blood. The receptors originated from an older man with acute or convalescent COVID-19. CDR3s include the opening cysteine and the closing phenylalanine or tryptophan. The D gene is left open where the match is weak. Not every row has a clone size; where given, it reads once, few, many or a size class.

size | J | V | D | DNA | CDR3
- | TRBJ2-1 | TRBV19 | - | TGTGCCAGTAGTATAGACAGGAACAATGAGCAGTTCTTC | CASSIDRNNEQFF
- | TRBJ2-7 | TRBV11-2 | - | TGTGCCAGCAGCTTAGGGGGCATCCCAAGCTCCTACGAGCAGTACTTC | CASSLGGIPSSYEQYF
- | TRBJ2-7 | TRBV28 | TRBD1 | TGTGCCAGCAGCACCACGGGACAGGGCTACGCCTACGAGCAGTACTTC | CASSTTGQGYAYEQYF
- | TRBJ2-3 | TRBV9 | TRBD2 | TGTGCCAGCAGCGTAGTGGGTAGCGGGAGCGGGGCCATCACAGATACGCAGTATTTT | CASSVVGSGSGAITDTQYF
- | TRBJ1-3 | TRBV5-1 | - | TGCGCCAGCAGCTTGAATGAGAATGGAAACACCATATATTTT | CASSLNENGNTIYF
- | TRBJ2-7 | TRBV5-1 | TRBD2 | TGCGCCAGCAGCCAGGGTAGCGGGAGCTACGAGCAGTACTTC | CASSQGSGSYEQYF
- | TRBJ1-3 | TRBV6-5 | TRBD1 | TGTGCCAGCAGACGGACAGGGGGATCTGGAAACACCATATATTTT | CASRRTGGSGNTIYF
- | TRBJ1-1 | TRBV6-5 | - | TGTGCCAGCAGTTCAAGACAGTTAAACACTGAAGCTTTCTTT | CASSSRQLNTEAFF
- | TRBJ1-1 | TRBV28 | TRBD1 | TGTGCCAGCAGTTTCGGACAGGGCCTTGCTTTCTTT | CASSFGQGLAFF
- | TRBJ2-6 | TRBV2 | TRBD1 | TGTGCCAGCACTAACAGGGGGTCGGTGGCCAACGTCCTGACTTTC | CASTNRGSVANVLTF
- | TRBJ2-3 | TRBV3-1/TRBV3-2 | TRBD1 | TGTGCCAGCAGCCGACAGGGTAGCACAGATACGCAGTATTTT | CASSRQGSTDTQYF
- | TRBJ2-3 | TRBV9 | - | TGTGCCAGCAGCCCCCGCGGCGGAGACACAGATACGCAGTATTTT | CASSPRGGDTDTQYF
few | TRBJ1-2 | TRBV6-4 | - | TGTGCCAGCAGTATGACTTCAGGGACTGCATATGGCTACACCTTC | CASSMTSGTAYGYTF
- | TRBJ1-4 | TRBV7-2 | TRBD1 | TGTGCCAGCACCCATTCGACAGGGTTGAGTGAAAAACTGTTTTTT | CASTHSTGLSEKLFF
- | TRBJ1-6 | TRBV5-1 | - | TGCGCCAGCAGCTTGGTACCCGGGAGTAATTCACCCCTCCACTTT | CASSLVPGSNSPLHF
- | TRBJ2-3 | TRBV27 | TRBD2 | TGTGCCAGCAGGCCACGAGGACTAGCGGGAGTTCCGGACACAGATACGCAGTATTTT | CASRPRGLAGVPDTDTQYF
- | TRBJ1-2 | TRBV30 | - | TGTGCCTGGACAAAAACTAACTATGGCTACACCTTC | CAWTKTNYGYTF
- | TRBJ1-2 | TRBV10-3 | - | TGTGCCATCAGTGTATCAGGGAACTATGGCTACACCTTC | CAISVSGNYGYTF
- | TRBJ2-1 | TRBV27 | TRBD2 | TGTGCCAGCAGACTGACTAGCGGGAGTTACAATGAGCAGTTCTTC | CASRLTSGSYNEQFF
- | TRBJ1-2 | TRBV5-6 | TRBD1 | TGTGCCAGCGCGGGACAGGGCACTTATGGCTACACCTTC | CASAGQGTYGYTF
- | TRBJ2-1 | TRBV5-1 | TRBD2 | TGCGCCAGCATGAGCGGGAGGCGGGGAGAGCAGTTCTTC | CASMSGRRGEQFF
- | TRBJ2-7 | TRBV27 | - | TGTGCCAGCAAACAGGGATACGAGCAGTACTTC | CASKQGYEQYF
- | TRBJ1-6 | TRBV14 | - | TGTGCCAGCAGCCAAGATCTGAGACAGCGTTCTGGGATCGGCCTCCACTTT | CASSQDLRQRSGIGLHF